The clone carrying this T cell receptor (beta chain) was seen a few times. Constant-segment-primed 5'RACE gave TCR alpha and TCR beta cDNA libraries with sample barcodes and UMIs. Each CDR3 protein gets one entry after TCRdb re-called the 5' RACE reads with MiXCR. The sample carries 350,000 to 450,000 distinct CDR3 sequences, 13% to 15% recorded once. This specimen comes from a study of T-cell memory formation after mild COVID-19. Study background: Most TCR clusters belonged to a single donor.

V was clipped by 5 bases and J by 11 bases, with 13 bases between them. The germline CDR1 and CDR2 sequences are SEHNR and FQNEAQ (reference sequence). The length of the CDR3 is 11 residues. The chain couples TRBV7-9 to TRBJ2-7; D perhaps matches TRBD1 (7 bases). The sample was PBMCs or a T cell subset sorted from them (not recorded which). This TCR came from a man between 18 and 35 years old who had mild COVID-19 (a few samples of this study predate the infection). Cell type and time point are not known. The CDR3 DNA reads as TGTGCCAGCAGCGCGGGGACAGACGAGTACTTC. It yields the protein CASSAGTDEYF.